The sequence of this TCR beta chain was determined in a study of low-dose radiotherapy and immunotherapy resistance in tumors (dated by TCRdb to 2021 to 2024). General notes on the study: Cohort 1 received 0.5 Gy per fraction every 2 weeks, with a prescribed total PTV dose of 6.5 Gy. The trial did not randomize participants into treatment groups. The translational analysis covered eight patients: three from the first dose cohort and the first five from the second dose cohort. Patients were given nivolumab as a 240 mg flat dose every two weeks and ipilimumab at 1 mg/kg every six weeks, with both drugs delivered intravenously. For Cohort 2, the dose was 1 Gy per fraction given every two weeks, adding up to 13 Gy in total across 26 weeks. Every two weeks, patients got intravenous cyclophosphamide at 200 mg/m2, given one day ahead of each radiation and immunotherapy administration. Starting on cycle 1 day 1, patients took 300 mg of aspirin by mouth once a day for four cycles.

Interpreted using the paper, the time point label stands for: before trial treatment. Donors were enrolled in RACIN, a single-arm phase I dose-escalation trial in which nivolumab, ipilimumab, aspirin, low-dose cyclophosphamide and low-dose radiotherapy were combined. Patients with advanced, TIL-negative solid tumors were considered eligible. Sequences LGHDT (CDR1) and YNNKEL (CDR2) are obtained from the germline V gene (reference sequence). The CDR3 runs 14 amino acids, cysteine and phenylalanine included. Here the CDR3 DNA is all that survives: 42 bases in frame from base 1. The V end loses 4 bases and the J end loses 0 bases, and a stretch of 7 bases separates them. This clonotype was detected many times. Its antigen is still unknown. No base-level quality is on record; no much larger clone is a single base apart. Sequencing took place on an Illumina HiSeq 2500. To make first-strand cDNA, Superscript III was used along with a set of TRAV- and TRBV-specific primers so that both the TCRalpha and TCRbeta chains were covered. An approximately 20-cycle PCR with Phusion amplified the TCRs, pairing a constant-region primer with the adapter that was attached to the V primers. Amplification of the isolated mRNA was done with the MessageAmp II aRNA Amplification Kit, which involved a roughly 17-hour in vitro transcription at 37 degrees C. mRNA for TCR sequencing was isolated with the Dynabeads mRNA DIRECT Purification Kit. A second roughly 25-cycle Phusion PCR added indexed Illumina adapters, and products were purified with AMPure XP beads. Concerning the study's data processing: Using custom Perl scripts, TCR sequences encoding the same protein were pooled, out-of-frame sequences were removed, and the abundance of each clonotype was computed. Any TCR sequence backed by just one read was left out of the analysis. Repertoire metrics included Shannon entropy, Gini index, clonality, richness, and frequency of TCRs shared between repertoires. TCRdb applied fastp at Q25 and MiXCR to the public reads, then kept only in-frame beta chains. One record per CDR3 amino acid sequence lists the most common genes and DNA. The V and J calls, along with clone size, are taken from TCRdb and not from the paper's own processing. This sample is represented by tens of thousands of distinct CDR3 sequences; roughly a sixth of them were singletons. The top ten clones comprise 2.8% of the sample.

The chain is assembled from TRBV3-1 and TRBJ1-5; the D gene assignment is ambiguous. The source is a male donor with prostate cancer. This specimen was PBMCs, taken before treatment. The CDR3 in this case is CASSRGYSNQPQHF. The DNA sequence is as follows: TGTGCCAGCAGCCGAGGGTATAGCAATCAGCCCCAGCATTTT.